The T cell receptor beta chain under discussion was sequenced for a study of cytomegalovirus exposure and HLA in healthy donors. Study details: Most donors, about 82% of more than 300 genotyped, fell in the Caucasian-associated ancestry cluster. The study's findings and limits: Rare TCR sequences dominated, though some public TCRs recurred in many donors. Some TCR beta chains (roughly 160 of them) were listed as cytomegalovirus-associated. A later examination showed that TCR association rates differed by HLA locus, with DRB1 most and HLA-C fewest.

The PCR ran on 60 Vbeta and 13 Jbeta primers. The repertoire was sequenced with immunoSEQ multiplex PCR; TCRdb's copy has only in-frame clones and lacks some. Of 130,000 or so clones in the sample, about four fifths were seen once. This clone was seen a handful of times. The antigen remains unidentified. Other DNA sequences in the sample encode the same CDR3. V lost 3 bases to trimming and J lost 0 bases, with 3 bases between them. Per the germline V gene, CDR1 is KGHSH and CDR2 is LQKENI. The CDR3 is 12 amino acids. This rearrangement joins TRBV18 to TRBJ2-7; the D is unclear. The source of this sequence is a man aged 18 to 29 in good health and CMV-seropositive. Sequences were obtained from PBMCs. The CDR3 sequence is CASSPSSYEQYF. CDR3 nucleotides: TGTGCCAGCTCACCGAGCTCCTACGAGCAGTACTTC.